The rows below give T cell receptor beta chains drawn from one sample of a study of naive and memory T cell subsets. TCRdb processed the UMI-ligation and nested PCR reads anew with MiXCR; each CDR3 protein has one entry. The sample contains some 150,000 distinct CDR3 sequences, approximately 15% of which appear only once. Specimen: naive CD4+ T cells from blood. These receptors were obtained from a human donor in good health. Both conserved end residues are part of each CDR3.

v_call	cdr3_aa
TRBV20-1	CSARRGGGTDTQYF
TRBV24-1	CATSDDYEQYF
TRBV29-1	CSGEVDTQYF
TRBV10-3	CAISAMAGGLNEQFF
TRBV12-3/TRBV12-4	CASSFTSGYQSSYNEQFF
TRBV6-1	CASSAAGGQPQHF
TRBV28	CASSFSASGRPGELFF
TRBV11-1	CASTGAGPPFF
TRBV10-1	CASSGSGRGEQYF
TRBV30	CAWKYGELAKNIQYF
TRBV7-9	CASRQAGGTDRTDTQYF
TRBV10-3	CAIQAGANTGELFF
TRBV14	CASSQGGLYNEQFF
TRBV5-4	CASSSNGQGPYNEQFF
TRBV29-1	CSFRISSSGNTIYF
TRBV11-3	CASSLAPGGQETQYF
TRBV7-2	CASSSFPSGTSTDTQYF
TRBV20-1	CSARDRETNEKLFF
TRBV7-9	CASSSTLNTEAFF
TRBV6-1	CASSVQGSNQPQHF
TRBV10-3	CAISAGPVTDTQYF
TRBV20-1	CSARGGTGYTF
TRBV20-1	CSARGPGADTQYF
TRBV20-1	CSARGQGGYEQYF
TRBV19	CASSIEGYGQPQHF
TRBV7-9	CASSLRGLRDEKLFF
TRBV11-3	CASRETGTGNNEQFF
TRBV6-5	CASRTQTSRGYNEQFF
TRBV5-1	CASSLTSGANTGELFF
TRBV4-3	CASSQESGGADTQYF
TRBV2	CASSPQGRNTIYF
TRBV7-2	CASSTGQRIISNEQFF
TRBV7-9	CASSLDRVNTEAFF
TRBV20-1	CSARNRDLGEQYF
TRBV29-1	CSVEAGQGMGTQYF
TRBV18	CASSPLPGTGERGYTF
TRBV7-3	CASSGRDRGQRYNEQFF
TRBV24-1	CATSVLTRNLGETQYF
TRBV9	CASSVDPRNTGELFF
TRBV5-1	CASSLDISGNTIYF
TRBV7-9	CASSSNNSPLHF
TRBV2	CASRRGDTANEKLFF
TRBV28	CASSEDTQYF
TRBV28	CASSQREGIVNIQYF
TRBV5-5	CASSTRTGPDEQYF
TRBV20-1	CSAGNYRLDTDTQYF
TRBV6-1	CASIRRTGSYEQYF
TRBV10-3	CAIGVGPGANVLTF
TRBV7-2	CASSARAGGPTDTQYF
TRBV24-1	CATGETVSEKLFF
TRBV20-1	CSAGSLYASYNEQFF
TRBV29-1	CSVEEGTDTQYF
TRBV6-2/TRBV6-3	CATTQDSPVDQPQHF
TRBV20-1	CSASQGAATDTQYF